This TCR beta chain emerged from a study of technical replicates of blood from a handful of donors. Generated by immunoSEQ multiplex PCR, the TCRdb table keeps only in-frame clones and is missing some. The sample has roughly 70,000 clones, around 91% seen once. The CDR3 loop spans 14 amino acids. The germline V gene encodes CDR1 MNHEY and CDR2 SMNVEV (reference sequence). The V segment lost 5 bases and the J segment 6 bases; nucleotides outside the gene matches: 6. This receptor was obtained from a human donor in good health. The sample consisted of T cells isolated from PBMCs. The chain links TRBV27 to TRBJ2-4, with 8 bases aligning to TRBD2. The CDR3 DNA is TGTGCCAGCAGTCAAGGGGCGGGAGGAAACATTCAGTACTTC. Its translation: CASSQGAGGNIQYF.